This paragraph covers one T cell receptor beta chain sequence. Its antigen remains unidentified. This CDR3 region has 13 residues. V lost 6 bases to trimming and J lost 6 bases; unmatched junction nucleotides: 7. TRB was amplified from about 260-540 ng of blood genomic DNA. These data originate in a study of T and B cells in COVID-19 patients. Looking at the study overall: Nine tenths of the roughly 20 active-infection patients had comorbidities associated with unfavorable COVID-19 outcome.

Findings and limits, study-wide: Highly clonal in active COVID-19, TRB repertoires exceeded healthy-donor diversity and richness at recovery. Patients with COVID-19 reportedly showed strongly skewed T cell receptor beta variable and joining gene usage.

BIOMED2 TRB-A/B primer pools were used in multiplex TRB PCR. TCRdb re-called the multiplex PCR reads through MiXCR, storing one row per CDR3 protein. This table holds 6,000 or so distinct CDR3 sequences, about 24% found once. This chain joins TRBV12-3 or TRBV12-4 and TRBJ1-1; TRBD1 aligns across 7 bases. The source material was blood. The clonotype was recovered from a human donor with active COVID-19. The CDR3 spells CASSSQGSSEAFF. The CDR3 nucleotides read TGTGCCAGCAGCTCACAGGGGTCGTCTGAAGCTTTCTTT.